This TCR beta chain comes out of a study of shared clonotypes between healthy human individuals. General study points: On the whole, naive subsets had larger estimated richness than memory subsets had. The study sampled only blood, and tissue repertoires likely differ. Shared clonotypes: about 4.6% naive CD4, approximately 3.4% naive CD8, about 2.5% memory CD4, under 0.45% memory CD8. Rarefaction showed that sequencing of sorted subsets was incomplete (despite large depth).

Notes on this clone: Its matching antigen is unknown.

The method was immunoSEQ multiplex PCR; TCRdb's version includes in-frame clones alone and lacks a portion of them. The sample includes 1.5 million to 2.5 million clones, roughly 95% seen only once; the top ten take 1.2%. Positive CCR7 selection of CD45RO-negative cells yielded the naive CD8 cells, and terminally differentiated effector memory CD45RA+ cells were excluded. This CDR3 region has 16 residues. V lost 3 bases and J 4 bases, leaving 16 bases between the germline ends. The germline gives CDR1 WNHNN, CDR2 SYGVQD (reference sequence). This TCR derives from a man aged 18 to 35 in good health. Sequencing input: naive CD8+ T cells sorted from blood. The chain links TRBV10-1 to TRBJ2-1, with D possibly being TRBD2 (5 bases). The CDR3 reads CASSDGVLSSYNEQFF. For the CDR3, the DNA is TGCGCCAGCAGTGACGGGGTCCTGAGTTCTTACAATGAGCAGTTCTTC.